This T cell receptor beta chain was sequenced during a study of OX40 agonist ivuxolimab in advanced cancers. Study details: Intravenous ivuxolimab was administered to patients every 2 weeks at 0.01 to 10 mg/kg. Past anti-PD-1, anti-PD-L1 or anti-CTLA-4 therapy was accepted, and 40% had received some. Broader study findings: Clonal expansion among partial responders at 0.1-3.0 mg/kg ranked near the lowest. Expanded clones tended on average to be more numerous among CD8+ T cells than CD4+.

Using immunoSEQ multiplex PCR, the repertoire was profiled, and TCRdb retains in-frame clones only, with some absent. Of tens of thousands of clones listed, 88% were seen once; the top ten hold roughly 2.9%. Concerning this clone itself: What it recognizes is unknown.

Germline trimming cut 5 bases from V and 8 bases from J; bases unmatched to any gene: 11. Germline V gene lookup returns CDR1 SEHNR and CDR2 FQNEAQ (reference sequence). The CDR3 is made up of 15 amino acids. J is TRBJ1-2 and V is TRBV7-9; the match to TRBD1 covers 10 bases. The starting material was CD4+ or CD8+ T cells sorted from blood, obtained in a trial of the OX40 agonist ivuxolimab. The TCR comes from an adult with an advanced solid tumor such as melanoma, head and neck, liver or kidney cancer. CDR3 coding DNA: TGTGCCAGCAGCGCCCCGGGACAGGGGATCTCCGGCTACACCTTC. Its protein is CASSAPGQGISGYTF.